This TCR beta chain was observed in a study of siplizumab effects on memory and regulatory T cells. Germline CDR1 is SGHDN and CDR2 is FVKESK. With 10 bases clipped from V and 2 bases from J, the junction kept 8 bases outside the gene matches. CDR3 size: 15 residues. The assay was immunoSEQ multiplex PCR, and TCRdb's table has in-frame clones only and misses some. The sample records 100,000 to 120,000 clones, about 93% being singletons. This sequence originates from a human donor in good health. The chain employs TRBV14 and TRBJ2-1; 10 bases are shared with TRBD1. Sequenced sample: CD4+ T cells sorted from blood. The CDR3 loop is CATQDRGGTYNEQFF. The DNA of the CDR3 is TGTGCCACCCAGGACAGGGGGGGGACCTACAATGAGCAGTTCTTC.